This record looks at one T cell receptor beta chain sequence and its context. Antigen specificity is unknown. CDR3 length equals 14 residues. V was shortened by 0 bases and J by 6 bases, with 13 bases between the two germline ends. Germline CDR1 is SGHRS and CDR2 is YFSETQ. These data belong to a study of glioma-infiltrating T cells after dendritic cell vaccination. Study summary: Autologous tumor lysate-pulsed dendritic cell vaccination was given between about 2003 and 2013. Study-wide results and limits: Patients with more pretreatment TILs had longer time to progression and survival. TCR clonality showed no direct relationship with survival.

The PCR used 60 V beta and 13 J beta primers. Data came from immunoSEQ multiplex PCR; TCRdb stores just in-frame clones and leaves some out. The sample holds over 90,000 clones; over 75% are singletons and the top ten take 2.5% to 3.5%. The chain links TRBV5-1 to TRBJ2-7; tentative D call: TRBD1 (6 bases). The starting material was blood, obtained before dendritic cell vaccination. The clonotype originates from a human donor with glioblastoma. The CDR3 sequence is CASSLGAGDGEQYF. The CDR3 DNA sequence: TGCGCCAGCAGCTTGGGGGCAGGGGACGGCGAGCAGTACTTC.